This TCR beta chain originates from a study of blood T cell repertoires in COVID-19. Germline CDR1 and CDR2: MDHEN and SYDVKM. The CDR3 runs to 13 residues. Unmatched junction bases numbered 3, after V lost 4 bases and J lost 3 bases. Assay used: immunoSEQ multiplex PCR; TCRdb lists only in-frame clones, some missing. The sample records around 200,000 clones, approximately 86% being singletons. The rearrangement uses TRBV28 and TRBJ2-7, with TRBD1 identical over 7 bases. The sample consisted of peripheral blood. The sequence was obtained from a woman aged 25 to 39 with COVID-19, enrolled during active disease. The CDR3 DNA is TGTGCCAGCAGTTACTCAGGGGGCTACGAGCAGTACTTC. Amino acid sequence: CASSYSGGYEQYF.